This TCR beta chain was obtained from a study of shared clonotypes between healthy human individuals. Across the whole study: Each donor's CD8 memory used one plate, CD8 naive two, each CD4 subset three.

It was at deep level that the assay was run. The DNA input per sorted-subset replicate PCR was 200 ng, corresponding to some 33,000 T cell genomes. Assay used: immunoSEQ multiplex PCR; TCRdb lists only in-frame clones, some missing. The table has roughly 1 million clones, approximately 72% seen once. V was pared by 0 bases and J by 0 bases, with 11 bases between. The CDR3 spans 16 residues. The germline CDR1 and CDR2 sequences are KGHSH and LQKENI. Sequencing was performed on memory CD4+ T cells sorted from blood. Stated subset: CD45RA-negative fraction. This TCR derives from a young man in good health. The chain is built from TRBV18 and TRBJ1-1, with unresolved D. CDR3 DNA sequence: TGTGCCAGCTCACCACCTTTATACGGGGTGAACACTGAAGCTTTCTTT. Its translation: CASSPPLYGVNTEAFF. Full variable domain (missing parts from reference TRBV18 and TRBJ1-1): NAGVMQNPRHLVRRRGQEARLRCSPMKGHSHVYWYRQLPEEGLKFMVYLQKENIIDESGMPKERFSAEFPKEGPSILRIQQVVRGDSAAYFCASSPPLYGVNTEAFFGQGTRLTVV.